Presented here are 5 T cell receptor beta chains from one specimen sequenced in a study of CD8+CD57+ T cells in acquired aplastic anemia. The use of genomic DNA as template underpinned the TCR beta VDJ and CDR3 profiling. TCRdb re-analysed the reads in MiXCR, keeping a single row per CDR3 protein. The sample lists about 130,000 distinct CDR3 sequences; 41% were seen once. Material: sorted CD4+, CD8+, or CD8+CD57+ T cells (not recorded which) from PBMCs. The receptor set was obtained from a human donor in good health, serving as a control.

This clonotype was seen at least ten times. The CDR3 spells CASSFTGGANEQFF. The CDR3, as DNA: TGTGCCAGCAGTTTCACCGGGGGGGCAAATGAGCAGTTCTTC. The gene calls are TRBV12-3 or TRBV12-4 and TRBJ2-1, with 8 positions matching TRBD2. This CDR3 has 14 residues. The trim removed 3 bases at V and 7 bases at J, leaving 5 bases unmatched.

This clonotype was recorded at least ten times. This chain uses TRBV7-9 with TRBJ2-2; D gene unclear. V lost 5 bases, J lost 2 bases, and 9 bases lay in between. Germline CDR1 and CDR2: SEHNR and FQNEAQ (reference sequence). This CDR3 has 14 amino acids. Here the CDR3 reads CASSPYRNTGELFF. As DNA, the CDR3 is TGTGCCAGCAGCCCTTACAGAAACACCGGGGAGCTGTTTTTT. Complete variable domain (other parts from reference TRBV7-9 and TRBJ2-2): DTGVSQNPRHKITKRGQNVTFRCDPISEHNRLYWYRQTLGQGPEFLTYFQNEAQLEKSRLLSDRFSAERPKGSFSTLEIQRTEQGDSAMYLCASSPYRNTGELFFGEGSRLTVL.

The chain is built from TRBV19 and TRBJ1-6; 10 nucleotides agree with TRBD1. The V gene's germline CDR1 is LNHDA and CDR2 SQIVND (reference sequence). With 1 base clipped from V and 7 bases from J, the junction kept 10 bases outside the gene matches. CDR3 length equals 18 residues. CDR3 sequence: CASSIVGQGLTANSPLHF. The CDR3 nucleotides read TGTGCCAGTAGTATAGTGGGACAGGGGTTAACGGCCAATTCACCCCTCCACTTT.

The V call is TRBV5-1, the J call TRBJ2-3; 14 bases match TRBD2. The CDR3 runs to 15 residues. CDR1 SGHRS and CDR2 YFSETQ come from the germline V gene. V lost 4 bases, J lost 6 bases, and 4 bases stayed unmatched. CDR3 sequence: CASSLTSGGVDTQYF. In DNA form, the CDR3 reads TGCGCCAGCAGCCTGACTAGCGGGGGGGTGGATACGCAGTATTTT.

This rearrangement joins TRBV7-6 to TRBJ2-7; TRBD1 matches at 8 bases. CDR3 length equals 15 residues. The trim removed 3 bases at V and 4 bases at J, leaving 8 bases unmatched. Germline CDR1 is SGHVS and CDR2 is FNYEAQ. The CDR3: CASSLGSGGAYEQYF. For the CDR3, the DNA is TGTGCCAGCAGCTTGGGATCAGGGGGCGCGTACGAGCAGTACTTC.